This T cell receptor beta chain was sequenced during a study of blood T cells in healthy people across ages. Worth noting for this clonotype: Its matching antigen is unknown.

V was cut by 0 bases and J by 3 bases, with 15 bases left in between. CDR1 SGHRS and CDR2 YFSETQ come from the germline V gene. The CDR3 sequence is 16 residues long. Through a sample-barcoded 5' primer and a J-beta primer mix, a second PCR was run for roughly 6 to 12 cycles. Each CDR3 protein is one row after TCRdb ran MiXCR on the 5' RACE reads. The repertoire holds about 1,000,000 distinct CDR3 sequences, 40% to 50% seen once, with approximately 19% in the top ten. General study results and limits: The study found TCR beta diversity correlated strongly with naive T cell percentage. A roughly linear fall in TCR beta diversity per million T cells was seen with increasing age. When set beside aged donors, long-lived donors presented more naive CD4+ cells and higher diversity.

This clonotype was obtained from an older woman in good health. The sample comprised blood. This chain uses TRBV5-1 with TRBJ1-1; perhaps TRBD1 as D (5 bases). The DNA for the CDR3 is TGCGCCAGCAGCTTGGCCGGACGGGGGACGGACACTGAAGCTTTCTTT. Its protein is CASSLAGRGTDTEAFF. Looking up the rest from reference TRBV5-1 and TRBJ1-1 gives the full variable domain: KAGVTQTPRYLIKTRGQQVTLSCSPISGHRSVSWYQQTPGQGLQFLFEYFSETQRNKGNFPGRFSGRQFSNSRSEMNVSTLELGDSALYLCASSLAGRGTDTEAFFGQGTRLTVV.